The source of this T cell receptor beta chain is a study of control samples from healthy donors and cancer patients. The data were produced by immunoSEQ multiplex PCR, yet TCRdb's version contains in-frame clones alone and is incomplete. The sample has about 140,000 clones, about nine tenths seen once. CDR1 is GTSNPN, CDR2 SVGIG, per germline (reference sequence). V was shortened by 7 bases and J by 0 bases, with 15 bases between the two germline ends. The CDR3 extends over 14 amino acids. Material for sequencing was blood. The genes are TRBV30 and TRBJ1-2, with D possibly being TRBD1 (6 bases). The clonotype comes from a man aged 25-45 years in good health. This chain's CDR3 is CASKGGAANYGYTF. In DNA form, the CDR3 reads TGTGCCTCCAAAGGGGGGGCCGCTAACTATGGCTACACCTTC.